This TCR beta chain was retrieved from a study of T cell changes during pregnancy in multiple sclerosis. Profiled with immunoSEQ multiplex PCR; TCRdb holds only in-frame clones, not every one. In the table there are 60,000 to 75,000 clones, roughly 91% of which are singletons. On this clone itself: The conserved phenylalanine or tryptophan normally closing the CDR3 is absent here, so this likely arose from a read error. Because the CDR3's place on the DNA is in doubt, the DNA is left out and the CDR3 is given as listed by TCRdb.

The receptor comes from a female donor with multiple sclerosis, enrolled in a pregnancy study. The source material was peripheral blood, sampled in the third trimester of pregnancy.

The CDR3 spells CASSLNPGG. The chain carries TRBV27 and TRBJ2-7; TRBD2, the table's D call, lacks a check against the DNA. Germline-derived CDR1 and CDR2 are MNHEY and SMNVEV (reference sequence). The CDR3 region is 9 residues in length, termini included.